These 32 T cell receptor beta chains share one sample of origin, sequenced in a study of monozygotic twins with inflammatory bowel disease. TCRdb processed the 5' RACE reads again and assigns one entry to each CDR3 protein, with no DNA. The data include roughly 160,000 distinct CDR3 sequences; the top ten clones carry around 2.4%. Sequenced material: blood. All receptors come from a human donor with ulcerative colitis or Crohn's disease, or a healthy co-twin of an affected twin (not recorded which).

V gene TRBV4-2 combines with J gene TRBJ2-1. The CDR3 spans 14 residues. CDR1 and CDR2 from the germline V gene are LGHNA and YNFKEQ. The chain's CDR3 is CASSQDLAVLEQFF.

V is TRBV12-3 or TRBV12-4 and J is TRBJ1-2; with no DNA, the TCRdb D assignment of TRBD1 cannot be verified. This CDR3 has 14 residues. CDR3 residues: CASSLEDGDYGYTF.

The chain employs TRBV11-2 and TRBJ1-6; TCRdb proposes TRBD1, but this gene call is untestable without DNA. Germline assignment: CDR1 SGHAT and CDR2 FQNNGV. The CDR3 sequence is 15 residues long. CDR3 residues: CASSLQGTNNSPLHF.

The V gene is TRBV6-1, the J gene TRBJ1-1; TCRdb's assignment of TRBD1 cannot be checked, as there is no DNA. CDR1 is MNHNS and CDR2 is SASEGT in the germline V gene. This CDR3 is built from 15 residues. The CDR3 loop is CASSAPDRGQFGAFF.

The rearrangement links TRBV27 to TRBJ2-7. Germline V gene lookup returns CDR1 MNHEY and CDR2 SMNVEV (reference sequence). The CDR3 totals 13 residues. The CDR3 sequence: CASSLMGPYEQYF.

The chain is built from TRBV12-3 or TRBV12-4 and TRBJ2-7; TCRdb indicates TRBD2, and absent DNA this call remains unverified. This CDR3 has 14 amino acids. The CDR3 here is CASSLYREGYEQYF.

The chain is built from TRBV7-2 and TRBJ1-2; the TCRdb call, TRBD1, lacks DNA for checking. Per germline, CDR1 SGHTA and CDR2 FQGNSA. The CDR3 runs 15 residues. CDR3 amino acids: CASSPGGGYAYGYTF.

V and J are TRBV5-1 and TRBJ1-5; with no DNA, the TCRdb D assignment of TRBD1 cannot be verified. The CDR3 spans 14 residues. Germline CDR1 is SGHRS and CDR2 is YFSETQ. CDR3 amino acids: CASSLWGGNQPQHF.

The chain couples TRBV6-1 to TRBJ2-4; with no DNA, the TCRdb D assignment of TRBD1 cannot be verified. This CDR3 region has 13 residues. Looked up from germline, CDR1 is MNHNS and CDR2 is SASEGT. CDR3 in amino acids: CASSEDPPAALYF.

V is TRBV7-3 and J is TRBJ2-1; absent DNA, TCRdb's TRBD2 call cannot be checked. The CDR3 runs to 17 residues. The germline CDR1 and CDR2 sequences are SGHTA and FQGTGA. The CDR3 spells CASSQRGGRGEINEQFF.

The rearrangement joins TRBV19 to TRBJ2-1; the TCRdb call, TRBD1, lacks DNA for checking. The CDR3 has 12 residues. In germline, CDR1 is LNHDA, CDR2 SQIVND (reference sequence). The CDR3 is CARGGDWDEQFF.

V gene TRBV15 combines with J gene TRBJ1-2; the TCRdb D gene call, TRBD1, has no DNA to confirm it. This CDR3 has 14 residues. Germline loops: CDR1 LNHNV, CDR2 YYDKDF (reference sequence). The CDR3 sequence: CATSPTGEPYGYTF.

V is TRBV20-1 and J is TRBJ2-7; TCRdb names TRBD1, which stays unverified in the absence of DNA. There are 14 residues in the CDR3. Germline V gives CDR1 DFQATT, CDR2 SNEGSKA (reference sequence). This chain's CDR3 is CSARDQGAAYEQYF.

V is TRBV6-2 or TRBV6-3 and J is TRBJ2-1; lacking DNA, the TRBD1 call made by TCRdb goes unchecked. The CDR3 spans 16 residues. Germline V gives CDR1 MNHEY, CDR2 SVGEGT. The CDR3 loop is CASSYRGDEGYNEQFF.

V usage is TRBV11-1 and J usage is TRBJ2-7; TCRdb's D call of TRBD1 is untestable without DNA. The germline V gene has CDR1 SGHAT and CDR2 FQDESV (reference sequence). The CDR3 has 15 residues. The CDR3 sequence: CASSVAGTGGDEQYF.

CDR3 protein: CASSLPRQSNQETQYF. The V and J genes are TRBV5-1 and TRBJ2-5; TCRdb's assignment of TRBD1 cannot be checked, as there is no DNA. This CDR3 has 16 residues. Germline V lookup: CDR1 SGHRS, CDR2 YFSETQ.

The V call is TRBV10-3, the J call TRBJ2-3; checking the TCRdb D call of TRBD2 is not possible without DNA. CDR1 is ENHRY, CDR2 SYGVKD, per germline. The CDR3 runs to 15 residues. This chain's CDR3 is CAIRGTADRTDTQYF.

The genes are TRBV5-1 and TRBJ1-2; the TCRdb call, TRBD1, lacks DNA for checking. The CDR3 sequence is 14 residues long. The V gene's germline CDR1 is SGHRS and CDR2 YFSETQ. The CDR3 reads CASSSGTANYGYTF.

This rearrangement joins TRBV5-1 to TRBJ2-3; TCRdb reports TRBD1, a call that lacks DNA to check it against. This CDR3 has 16 amino acids. CDR1 and CDR2 from the germline V gene are SGHRS and YFSETQ. This CDR3 reads CASSLVGTGVTDTQYF. Filled out from reference TRBV5-1 and TRBJ2-3, the complete variable domain reads KAGVTQTPRYLIKTRGQQVTLSCSPISGHRSVSWYQQTPGQGLQFLFEYFSETQRNKGNFPGRFSGRQFSNSRSEMNVSTLELGDSALYLCASSLVGTGVTDTQYFGPGTRLTVL.

The rearrangement uses TRBV28 and TRBJ2-7; TCRdb lists TRBD2, though no DNA is available to test this call. Per the germline V gene, CDR1 is MDHEN and CDR2 is SYDVKM. The CDR3 is made up of 11 amino acids. The CDR3 region is CASRSLLGQYF. The entire variable domain, with the rest obtained from reference TRBV28 and TRBJ2-7, is as follows: DVKVTQSSRYLVKRTGEKVFLECVQDMDHENMFWYRQDPGLGLRLIYFSYDVKMKEKGDIPEGYSVSREKKERFSLILESASTNQTSMYLCASRSLLGQYFGPGTRLTVT.

The CDR3 region is CASSRGPNSPLHF. The chain links TRBV19 to TRBJ1-6; TCRdb selects TRBD1, and the lack of DNA leaves this call unchecked. The CDR3 runs 13 residues. Germline V gene lookup returns CDR1 LNHDA and CDR2 SQIVND (reference sequence).

This chain uses TRBV7-6 with TRBJ2-3; the D call from TCRdb, TRBD2, cannot be confirmed without DNA. The germline gives CDR1 SGHVS, CDR2 FNYEAQ. There are 19 residues in the CDR3. The chain's CDR3 is CASSLEWTSRLPSTDTQYF.

The rearrangement links TRBV5-6 to TRBJ2-5; TCRdb names TRBD1, which stays unverified in the absence of DNA. The V gene's germline CDR1 is SGHDT and CDR2 YYEEEE. This CDR3 comprises 16 residues. CDR3: CASSWRGQLPLETQYF.

The chain couples TRBV7-3 to TRBJ2-7; the D call of TRBD2 rests on TCRdb alone, since no DNA is present to check it. Per germline, CDR1 SGHTA and CDR2 FQGTGA. The CDR3 covers 13 residues. CDR3 amino acids: CASSSGASYEQYF.

The rearrangement links TRBV5-6 to TRBJ2-1; checking the TCRdb D call of TRBD1 is not possible without DNA. Germline CDR1 is SGHDT and CDR2 is YYEEEE. This CDR3 spans 15 amino acids. This chain's CDR3 is CASSLVTGIHNEQFF.

This chain links TRBV9 with TRBJ2-2; as DNA is missing, the TRBD1 call by TCRdb cannot be tested. The CDR3 sequence is 15 residues long. Germline loops: CDR1 SGDLS, CDR2 YYNGEE. CDR3 sequence: CASSSADRDTGELFF.

The V gene is TRBV7-6, the J gene TRBJ2-2; TCRdb's D gene call, TRBD2, goes unchecked for lack of DNA. This CDR3 comprises 18 residues. From germline, CDR1 is SGHVS and CDR2 FNYEAQ. CDR3 sequence reads: CASSSFPWTRENTGELFF.

The chain couples TRBV20-1 to TRBJ2-2; TCRdb designates TRBD2, a call that cannot be tested without DNA. Germline CDR1 and CDR2: DFQATT and SNEGSKA (reference sequence). CDR3 length: 17 amino acids. The CDR3 is CSAPPTSGRVGTGELFF.

This chain connects TRBV11-2 to TRBJ2-3; TCRdb outputs TRBD1, but without DNA this stays unchecked. The CDR3 length is 16 residues. CDR1 is SGHAT and CDR2 is FQNNGV in the germline V gene. CDR3 in amino acids: CASSLGGGGGTDTQYF.

This chain joins TRBV20-1 and TRBJ2-3; TCRdb gives TRBD2 as the D gene, but with no DNA this cannot be confirmed. The CDR3 consists of 17 residues. Per the germline V gene, CDR1 is DFQATT and CDR2 is SNEGSKA (reference sequence). CDR3 amino acids: CSARDRLVGGPTDTQYF.

The chain carries TRBV20-1 and TRBJ2-1. Germline V gives CDR1 DFQATT, CDR2 SNEGSKA (reference sequence). This CDR3 spans 14 amino acids. CDR3 in amino acids: CSARGDSSYNEQFF.

The chain employs TRBV7-8 and TRBJ1-4. The CDR3 has 11 amino acids. The germline V gene has CDR1 SGHVS and CDR2 FQNEAQ. CDR3 protein: CTSSLGEKLFF.